Following are 20 T cell receptor beta chains from one sample sequenced in a study of blood T cell repertoires in COVID-19. The data were produced by immunoSEQ multiplex PCR, yet TCRdb's version contains in-frame clones alone and is incomplete. The sample lists some 11,000 clones, roughly 80% occurring once. Sequenced: peripheral blood. The source is a woman aged 55-70 years with acute or convalescent COVID-19.

The chain couples TRBV7-9 to TRBJ2-7; D is unclear. CDR3 length: 12 residues. Germline CDR1 SEHNR, CDR2 FQNEAQ (reference sequence). V dropped 4 bases and J dropped 5 bases, with 9 bases sitting between them. The CDR3 DNA reads TGTGCCAGCAGCTCCGACATGGACGAGCAGTACTTC. Encoded protein: CASSSDMDEQYF.

V and J are TRBV5-1 and TRBJ1-2; 7 bases fit TRBD1. CDR3 size: 14 residues. Germline CDR1 and CDR2: SGHRS and YFSETQ. With V trimmed by 2 bases and J by 3 bases, 4 bases remained unmatched. CDR3 sequence reads: CASSFGQEYYGYTF. For the CDR3, the DNA is TGCGCCAGCAGCTTCGGACAGGAGTACTATGGCTACACCTTC. Based on the CDR3 plus reference TRBV5-1 and TRBJ1-2, the full variable domain is KAGVTQTPRYLIKTRGQQVTLSCSPISGHRSVSWYQQTPGQGLQFLFEYFSETQRNKGNFPGRFSGRQFSNSRSEMNVSTLELGDSALYLCASSFGQEYYGYTFGSGTRLTVV.

V usage is TRBV9 and J usage is TRBJ2-7; 9 bases fit TRBD1. This CDR3 is built from 16 residues. The junction had 13 bases not matched to a gene; V was cut back by 3 bases and J by 6 bases. Germline values: CDR1 SGDLS, CDR2 YYNGEE. The CDR3 is CASSALSRTGAAEQYF. In DNA, the CDR3 is TGTGCCAGCAGCGCTCTCTCACGGACAGGGGCGGCCGAGCAGTACTTC.

The chain recombines TRBV6-2 or TRBV6-3 with TRBJ2-7; 10 nucleotides match TRBD2. The J segment lost 2 bases and the V segment lost 4 bases, leaving 5 bases of the junction unmatched. This CDR3 region has 15 residues. Germline CDR1 MNHEY, CDR2 SVGEGT. CDR3 region: CASSLTSGATYEQYF. The CDR3 DNA follows: TGTGCCAGCAGTTTAACTAGCGGGGCCACCTACGAGCAGTACTTC.

The rearrangement joins TRBV27 to TRBJ1-6, with TRBD1 as a possible D gene (6 bases). The CDR3 runs to 13 residues. The germline V gene has CDR1 MNHEY and CDR2 SMNVEV (reference sequence). The V end lost 4 bases, the J end lost 7 bases, and 8 bases lay between the germline ends. The CDR3 reads CASSSDRNSPLHF. CDR3 coding DNA: TGTGCCAGCAGTTCGGACAGAAATTCACCCCTCCACTTT.

With regard to this clone: Compared with germline, one end of the junction differs, possibly owing to a read error. The genes are TRBV7-7 and TRBJ2-5; TRBD1 might be the D (5 bases). The CDR3 runs 15 residues. Germline assignment: CDR1 SSHAT and CDR2 FNYEAQ (reference sequence). CDR3 nucleotide sequence: TGTGCTAGCAGCTTAGCCGGACATCCTAAAGAGACCCAGTACTTC. Amino acid sequence: CASSLAGHPKETQYF.

The V call is TRBV6-6, the J call TRBJ1-5; D remains ambiguous. This CDR3 has 12 residues. V lost 2 bases and J lost 7, with 6 bases in between. The germline gives CDR1 MNHNY, CDR2 SVGAGI (reference sequence). The CDR3 DNA is TGTGCCAGCAGTTACACATTACAGCCCCAGCATTTT. Its translation is CASSYTLQPQHF.

J is TRBJ1-4 and V is TRBV9, with TRBD1 as a possible D gene (6 bases). CDR3 length equals 15 residues. Trimming removed 1 base at V and 4 bases at J, with 11 bases between. Germline V gene sequence: CDR1 SGDLS, CDR2 YYNGEE. In nucleotides, the CDR3 is TGTGCCAGCAGCGTACTAGGGGGTGATAATGAAAAACTGTTTTTT. It translates to CASSVLGGDNEKLFF.

This clone was counted a few times. CDR3 DNA: TGCGCCAGCAGCGGTAGCGGGGGTCGACAAGAGACCCAGTACTTC. It encodes CASSGSGGRQETQYF. The chain links TRBV5-1 to TRBJ2-5, with 9 bases lining up with TRBD2. From germline, CDR1 is SGHRS and CDR2 YFSETQ. The J segment lost 2 bases and the V segment lost 4 bases, leaving 6 bases of the junction unmatched. The CDR3 has 15 amino acids.

This chain uses TRBV7-2 with TRBJ2-7; 8 positions match TRBD2. Germline-derived CDR1 and CDR2 are SGHTA and FQGNSA. V lost 7 bases and J lost 6; bases outside the gene matches: 17. The CDR3 is made up of 16 amino acids. CDR3 nucleotides: TGTGCCAGCAACACCGGTCTGGGCGGGGGGCCCCTCGAGCAGTACTTC. It yields the protein CASNTGLGGGPLEQYF.

The chain employs TRBV29-1 and TRBJ2-3; 9 bases line up with TRBD1. The CDR3 consists of 14 residues. V shed 6 bases and J 4 bases; nucleotides not matched to a gene: 8. Per the germline V gene, CDR1 is SQVTM and CDR2 is ANQGSEA. As DNA, the CDR3 is TGCAGCGTGGAGACAGGGGGGATCTCAGATACGCAGTATTTT. Protein sequence: CSVETGGISDTQYF.

This clone was observed once. This chain joins TRBV7-9 and TRBJ1-4; maybe TRBD1 (5 bases). The CDR3 loop spans 19 amino acids. Trimming cost V 4 bases and J 6 bases, with 27 bases left between them. Germline CDR1 and CDR2: SEHNR and FQNEAQ (reference sequence). For the CDR3, the DNA is TGTGCCAGCAGCTACCTACAGGACTACGACCTGCAACTGGATGAAAAACTGTTTTTT. This sequence encodes CASSYLQDYDLQLDEKLFF.

The rearrangement uses TRBV6-1 and TRBJ1-5, with D uncertain. The ends were cut back, 3 bases at V and 0 bases at J, with 12 bases in the middle. Germline loops: CDR1 MNHNS, CDR2 SASEGT. The CDR3 sequence is 16 residues long. The CDR3 DNA sequence: TGTGCCAGCAGTGACTACAGCACCTATAGCAATCAGCCCCAGCATTTT. This translates into CASSDYSTYSNQPQHF.

This chain joins TRBV29-1 and TRBJ1-2; 8 bases agree with TRBD1. CDR3 length equals 14 residues. CDR1 is SQVTM, CDR2 ANQGSEA, per germline. V gave up 0 bases and J gave up 5 bases; unmatched junction bases: 5. CDR3 in amino acids: CSVEDRRTGYGYTF. The CDR3, as DNA: TGCAGCGTTGAAGATCGGAGGACAGGGTATGGCTACACCTTC. Full variable domain (remainder filled in from reference TRBV29-1 and TRBJ1-2): SAVISQKPSRDICQRGTSLTIQCQVDSQVTMMFWYRQQPGQSLTLIATANQGSEATYESGFVIDKFPISRPNLTFSTLTVSNMSPEDSSIYLCSVEDRRTGYGYTFGSGTRLTVV.

The rearrangement links TRBV7-3 to TRBJ2-5, with D hard to call. Germline V lookup: CDR1 SGHTA, CDR2 FQGTGA. Between the trimmed V and J ends, which lost 0 bases and 2 bases, there was a span of 4 bases. The CDR3 has 13 amino acids. The CDR3 DNA follows: TGTGCCAGCAGCTTAACCAGGCAAGAGACCCAGTACTTC. Its translation: CASSLTRQETQYF.

This rearrangement joins TRBV5-6 to TRBJ2-1, with D possibly being TRBD1 (5 bases). Trimming cost V 0 bases and J 3 bases, with 10 bases left between them. The CDR3 is 15 amino acids. Germline CDR1 and CDR2: SGHDT and YYEEEE. CDR3 nucleotide sequence: TGTGCCAGCAGCTTGGGGACATTCGTCTACAATGAGCAGTTCTTC. It translates to CASSLGTFVYNEQFF.

V usage is TRBV7-9 and J usage is TRBJ2-1, with TRBD2 as a possible D gene (7 bases). The CDR3 runs 11 residues. Germline-derived CDR1 and CDR2 are SEHNR and FQNEAQ (reference sequence). V lost 9 bases and J 9 bases, leaving 12 bases between the germline ends. The CDR3 is CASSGGFEQFF. CDR3 bases: TGTGCCAGTTCGGGGGGCTTTGAGCAGTTCTTC.

In DNA, the CDR3 is TGTGCCAGCAGTGGACTGAATGGCGAGCACGAGACCCAGTACTTC. Translating it yields CASSGLNGEHETQYF. This chain uses TRBV2 with TRBJ2-5; D remains unclear. The CDR3 totals 15 residues. The V end lost 4 bases, the J end lost 5 bases, and 17 bases lay between the germline ends. The V gene's germline CDR1 is SNHLY and CDR2 FYNNEI. Full variable domain (remainder filled in from reference TRBV2 and TRBJ2-5): EPEVTQTPSHQVTQMGQEVILRCVPISNHLYFYWYRQILGQKVEFLVSFYNNEISEKSEIFDDQFSVERPDGSNFTLKIRSTKLEDSAMYFCASSGLNGEHETQYFGPGTRLLVL.

This clone appeared a few times. This chain joins TRBV9 and TRBJ2-7; D may be TRBD2 (5 bases). Germline CDR1 SGDLS, CDR2 YYNGEE. This CDR3 spans 13 amino acids. V was trimmed by 4 bases and J by 5 bases, leaving 13 bases between them. CDR3 bases: TGTGCCAGCAGCCCTCCCCGGAGGAACGAGCAGTACTTC. This gives the protein CASSPPRRNEQYF.

This chain uses TRBV5-1 with TRBJ2-7; D might be TRBD1 (6 bases). The CDR3 consists of 14 residues. V lost 3 bases, J lost 0 bases, and 10 bases lay in between. CDR1 SGHRS and CDR2 YFSETQ come from the germline V gene. The CDR3 protein is CASSSTGSSYEQYF. The DNA of the CDR3 is TGCGCCAGCAGCTCGACAGGTAGCTCCTACGAGCAGTACTTC.